The TCR beta chain under discussion was sequenced for a study of technical replicates of blood from a few donors. Clones were read by immunoSEQ multiplex PCR, and TCRdb kept only the in-frame ones, dropping some. The data hold approximately 93,000 clones, with around 94% observed a single time. The clonotype was recovered from a human donor in good health. The sequencing sample was made of T cells isolated from PBMCs.

The CDR3 loop is CASSLEASRGEGAYEQYF. The DNA for the CDR3 is TGTGCCAGCAGCTTGGAGGCCTCTCGGGGGGAAGGGGCCTACGAGCAGTACTTC. The chain joins TRBV5-4 to TRBJ2-7; TRBD2 matches at 7 bases. Germline trimming cut 0 bases from V and 2 bases from J; bases unmatched to any gene: 14. CDR3 length equals 18 residues. CDR1 and CDR2 from the germline V gene are SGHNT and YYREEE (reference sequence).